Following are 27 T cell receptor beta chains from one sample sequenced in a study of blood T cell repertoires in COVID-19. Produced via immunoSEQ multiplex PCR; TCRdb's table is partial and in-frame only. Here the sample spans about 200,000 clones, around 83% being singletons. Sequenced: peripheral blood. The receptors here all came from a human donor in a cohort sampled during active COVID-19.

CDR3 in DNA: TGTGCCAGCAGAAGACAGGGGGCTGCCTATGGCTACACCTTC. Protein product: CASRRQGAAYGYTF. The chain has TRBV6-5 and TRBJ1-2; 10 bases fit TRBD1. The CDR3 consists of 14 residues. Trimming cost V 6 bases and J 4 bases; bases outside gene matches: 5. Germline V gene data show CDR1 as MNHEY and CDR2 as SVGAGI.

The J gene is TRBJ1-4, the V gene TRBV28; tentatively, D is TRBD1 (5 bases). The CDR3 runs to 14 residues. Germline V gene sequence: CDR1 MDHEN, CDR2 SYDVKM. The V end was cut by 5 bases, the J end by 7 bases, with 14 bases between. The CDR3 spells CASSQGFGVEKLFF. The CDR3 nucleotides read TGTGCCAGCAGTCAGGGATTTGGGGTTGAAAAACTGTTTTTT.

The CDR3 loop reads CASSFVAGTDTQYF. CDR3 nucleotides: TGTGCCAGCAGTTTTGTAGCGGGAACAGATACGCAGTATTTT. The chain has TRBV28 and TRBJ2-3; the match to TRBD2 covers 8 bases. The CDR3 extends over 14 amino acids. Germline loops: CDR1 MDHEN, CDR2 SYDVKM. V shed 3 bases and J 3 bases; nucleotides not matched to a gene: 2.

The V and J genes are TRBV6-2 or TRBV6-3 and TRBJ2-7; D is possibly TRBD2 (5 bases). Per germline, CDR1 MNHEY and CDR2 SVGEGT. Trimming took 2 bases from V and 7 from J, leaving 18 bases between them. The CDR3 is 15 amino acids. The CDR3 here is CASSYPGLLSEEQYF. DNA of the CDR3: TGTGCCAGCAGTTACCCAGGACTGCTTAGTGAGGAGCAGTACTTC.

This clone was counted once. The rearrangement uses TRBV6-1 and TRBJ2-6, with TRBD1 matching 7 bases. The germline V gene has CDR1 MNHNS and CDR2 SASEGT. The CDR3 has 17 residues. Germline trimming cut 4 bases from V and 0 bases from J; bases unmatched to any gene: 6. The CDR3 loop reads CASSGGQAFSGANVLTF. CDR3 DNA: TGTGCCAGCAGTGGCGGACAGGCGTTCTCTGGGGCCAACGTCCTGACTTTC.

Turning to this clone: Other DNA sequences within the sample encode an identical CDR3. The chain is built from TRBV5-1 and TRBJ2-1; 8 nucleotides align to TRBD2. J lost 4 bases, V lost 4 bases, and 4 bases had no gene match. This CDR3 is built from 14 residues. CDR1 and CDR2 (germline): SGHRS, YFSETQ. CDR3 sequence reads: CASSPGLAYNEQFF. CDR3 in DNA: TGCGCCAGCAGCCCAGGACTAGCTTACAATGAGCAGTTCTTC.

The V and J genes are TRBV23-1 and TRBJ1-5, with D perhaps matching TRBD1 (5 bases). TRBV23-1 is noted as an ORF with a role that remains uncertain. The CDR3 totals 17 residues. V was cut by 1 base and J by 6 bases, with 19 bases left in between. CDR3 residues: CASSQLMAGLLVQPQHF. The DNA for the CDR3 is TGCGCCAGCAGTCAATTGATGGCAGGGCTCTTAGTTCAGCCCCAGCATTTT.

This clone was observed a few times. The V and J genes are TRBV11-2 and TRBJ1-1; D uncertain. Germline V gene lookup returns CDR1 SGHAT and CDR2 FQNNGV. Trimming left V 2 bases short and J 1 base short, with 5 bases between. CDR3 size: 13 residues. CDR3 coding DNA: TGTGCCAGCAGCTTATCGGGGAACACTGAAGCTTTCTTT. Translating it yields CASSLSGNTEAFF.

V usage is TRBV10-1 and J usage is TRBJ2-1; perhaps TRBD1 as D (7 bases). There are 14 residues in the CDR3. Between the trimmed V and J ends, which lost 0 bases and 10 bases, there was a span of 13 bases. Looked up from germline, CDR1 is WNHNN and CDR2 is SYGVQD (reference sequence). The CDR3 bases are TGCGCCAGCAGTGAGTCCGCAGGGGGGCGGGAGCAGTTCTTC. Translation: CASSESAGGREQFF.

This clone was found once. This chain connects TRBV5-4 to TRBJ2-5, with 7 positions matching TRBD2. The CDR3 is made up of 15 amino acids. Germline V gives CDR1 SGHNT, CDR2 YYREEE (reference sequence). Trimming cost V 0 bases and J 5 bases; bases outside gene matches: 7. For the CDR3, the DNA is TGTGCCAGCAGCTTGGATTCGCAGCGGGGTGAGACCCAGTACTTC. Translation gives CASSLDSQRGETQYF.

The chain uses TRBV6-5 and TRBJ2-1; 7 bases are shared with TRBD2. The germline CDR1 and CDR2 sequences are MNHEY and SVGAGI. V was clipped by 8 bases and J by 3 bases; unmatched bases: 7. The CDR3 contains 14 residues. In DNA, the CDR3 is TGTGCCAGCGGGGCTAGCGGAATCTACAATGAGCAGTTCTTC. It specifies CASGASGIYNEQFF.

This chain links TRBV5-1 with TRBJ2-6; no firm D call. The CDR3 is 15 amino acids. Germline CDR1 and CDR2: SGHRS and YFSETQ. V gave up 0 bases and J gave up 2 bases, with 6 bases separating them. The DNA of the CDR3 is TGCGCCAGCAGCTTGGCCGTCGCTGGGGCCAACGTCCTGACTTTC. This gives the protein CASSLAVAGANVLTF.

The rearrangement uses TRBV3-1 (or the pseudogene TRBV3-2) and TRBJ2-7; D is possibly TRBD1 (5 bases). The V and J ends lost 0 bases and 2 bases respectively, with 14 bases between them. Germline-derived CDR1 and CDR2 are LGHDT and YNNKEL (reference sequence). This CDR3 region has 16 residues. This chain's CDR3 is CASSQESEGAPYEQYF. The CDR3 DNA follows: TGTGCCAGCAGCCAAGAATCGGAAGGGGCCCCCTACGAGCAGTACTTC.

The chain combines TRBV30 with TRBJ1-2; weak D call: TRBD1 (6 bases). Germline assignment: CDR1 GTSNPN and CDR2 SVGIG (reference sequence). The CDR3 has 15 residues. V lost 1 base, J lost 3 bases, and 15 bases lay in between. The CDR3 reads CAWSGGGPLYYGYTF. The CDR3 coding sequence is TGTGCCTGGAGTGGAGGGGGACCCCTCTACTATGGCTACACCTTC.

The chain recombines TRBV5-1 with TRBJ2-1; 9 nucleotides align to TRBD1. The trim removed 2 bases at V and 8 bases at J, leaving 5 bases unmatched. The CDR3 is made up of 14 amino acids. Looked up from germline, CDR1 is SGHRS and CDR2 is YFSETQ. CDR3 sequence: CASSLQQGADEQFF. DNA for the CDR3: TGCGCCAGCAGCTTACAACAGGGGGCTGATGAGCAGTTCTTC. Supplemented by reference TRBV5-1 and TRBJ2-1, the full variable domain reads KAGVTQTPRYLIKTRGQQVTLSCSPISGHRSVSWYQQTPGQGLQFLFEYFSETQRNKGNFPGRFSGRQFSNSRSEMNVSTLELGDSALYLCASSLQQGADEQFFGPGTRLTVL.

The V and J genes are TRBV15 and TRBJ1-1; possibly TRBD1 for D (5 bases). Trimming left V 5 bases short and J 0 bases short, with 10 bases between. The CDR3 extends over 14 amino acids. Germline assignment: CDR1 LNHNV and CDR2 YYDKDF (reference sequence). CDR3 in DNA: TGTGCCACCAGCGACCAGGGATTGAACACTGAAGCTTTCTTT. Protein product: CATSDQGLNTEAFF.

This clone was detected only a few times. V usage is TRBV2 and J usage is TRBJ1-5; D is uncertain. CDR1 SNHLY and CDR2 FYNNEI come from the germline V gene. CDR3 length equals 15 residues. Trimming shortened V by 7 bases and J by 0 bases, and 13 bases separated the two germline ends. Here the CDR3 reads CASKLAGVSNQPQHF. CDR3 nucleotides: TGTGCCAGCAAGCTCGCGGGAGTTAGCAATCAGCCCCAGCATTTT. The full variable domain, its missing parts supplied by reference TRBV2 and TRBJ1-5, is EPEVTQTPSHQVTQMGQEVILRCVPISNHLYFYWYRQILGQKVEFLVSFYNNEISEKSEIFDDQFSVERPDGSNFTLKIRSTKLEDSAMYFCASKLAGVSNQPQHFGDGTRLSIL.

The CDR3 region is CASSLGGTGDRSQHF. Written as DNA, the CDR3 is TGCGCCAGCAGCTTGGGGGGGACAGGGGACCGGTCCCAGCATTTT. The chain combines TRBV5-1 with TRBJ1-5, with TRBD1 matching 10 bases. Germline CDR1 SGHRS, CDR2 YFSETQ. After removal of 0 bases from V and 11 bases from J, the junction contained 8 bases not matched to a gene. The CDR3 extends over 15 amino acids.

This clone was detected ten times or more. The genes are TRBV7-2 and TRBJ2-7; D possibly corresponds to TRBD1 (5 bases). V lost 2 bases, J lost 2 bases, and 19 bases lay in between. CDR1 SGHTA and CDR2 FQGNSA come from the germline V gene. The length of the CDR3 is 17 residues. CDR3 protein: CASSLSTRVSLAYEQYF. The CDR3 DNA follows: TGTGCCAGCAGCTTATCTACCAGGGTCAGCCTGGCCTACGAGCAGTACTTC.

The chain links TRBV2 to TRBJ2-5, with a possible D match to TRBD1 (6 bases). The CDR3 has 15 amino acids. Per germline, CDR1 SNHLY and CDR2 FYNNEI. V was shortened by 5 bases and J by 0 bases, with 13 bases between the two germline ends. Here the CDR3 DNA reads TGTGCCAGCAGTCCCCGGACAGCGTACCAAGAGACCCAGTACTTC. This translates into CASSPRTAYQETQYF.

V gene TRBV20-1 combines with J gene TRBJ2-1, with TRBD2 matching 12 bases. Germline V lookup: CDR1 DFQATT, CDR2 SNEGSKA (reference sequence). The CDR3 sequence is 15 residues long. V lost 3 bases to trimming and J lost 5 bases; unmatched junction nucleotides: 5. CDR3 bases: TGCAGTGCTAGTCGGCCTAGCGGGAGGGACAATGAGCAGTTCTTC. It yields the protein CSASRPSGRDNEQFF.

The chain employs TRBV6-6 and TRBJ1-3; 10 nucleotides align to TRBD1. The length of the CDR3 is 16 residues. V shed 5 bases and J 3 bases; nucleotides not matched to a gene: 7. The germline gives CDR1 MNHNY, CDR2 SVGAGI (reference sequence). In DNA form, the CDR3 reads TGTGCCAGCAGTCGACAGGGGGCGCAAAGTGGAAACACCATATATTTT. It specifies CASSRQGAQSGNTIYF.

The chain recombines TRBV4-1 with TRBJ2-7; D not certain. CDR1 and CDR2 (germline): MGHRA, YSYEKL. CDR3 length: 16 residues. Trimming stripped 6 bases from V and 7 bases from J, with 25 bases between. The CDR3 reads CASSLDFRQIGREQYF. CDR3 sequence (DNA): TGCGCCAGCAGTCTAGATTTTCGTCAAATTGGTCGGGAGCAGTACTTC.

The genes are TRBV21-1 and TRBJ1-5. TRBV21-1 is reported as a pseudogene. The CDR3 spans 17 residues. The CDR3 reads CASSRGQPGGSNQPQHF. The CDR3 DNA is TGTGCCAGCAGCAGAGGACAGCCCGGGGGGAGCAATCAGCCCCAGCATTTT.

J is TRBJ1-1 and V is TRBV27, with TRBD1 matching 7 bases. Trimming removed 5 bases from V and 0 bases from J; junction bases left unmatched: 12. Germline CDR1 and CDR2: MNHEY and SMNVEV (reference sequence). CDR3 length: 17 residues. The CDR3 DNA sequence: TGTGCCAGCAGTCGCTACAGGGGAACTATGGTGAACACTGAAGCTTTCTTT. Protein: CASSRYRGTMVNTEAFF.

This chain connects TRBV5-1 to TRBJ1-2; possible D gene TRBD1, 5 bases. Trimming cost V 4 bases and J 1 base, with 14 bases left between them. CDR3 length: 15 residues. Germline assignment: CDR1 SGHRS and CDR2 YFSETQ. Here the CDR3 reads CASSRIPDINYGYTF. CDR3 nucleotide sequence: TGCGCCAGCAGCCGGATACCGGACATTAACTATGGCTACACCTTC.

This clone is medium-sized in the sample. The chain combines TRBV28 with TRBJ2-3; 9 nucleotides line up with TRBD1. V shed 1 base and J 4 bases; nucleotides not matched to a gene: 6. CDR3 length: 16 residues. Germline-derived CDR1 and CDR2 are MDHEN and SYDVKM. The CDR3, as DNA: TGTGCCAGCAGTTTATTCGGACAGGGGACCGCAGATACGCAGTATTTT. Translating gives CASSLFGQGTADTQYF.